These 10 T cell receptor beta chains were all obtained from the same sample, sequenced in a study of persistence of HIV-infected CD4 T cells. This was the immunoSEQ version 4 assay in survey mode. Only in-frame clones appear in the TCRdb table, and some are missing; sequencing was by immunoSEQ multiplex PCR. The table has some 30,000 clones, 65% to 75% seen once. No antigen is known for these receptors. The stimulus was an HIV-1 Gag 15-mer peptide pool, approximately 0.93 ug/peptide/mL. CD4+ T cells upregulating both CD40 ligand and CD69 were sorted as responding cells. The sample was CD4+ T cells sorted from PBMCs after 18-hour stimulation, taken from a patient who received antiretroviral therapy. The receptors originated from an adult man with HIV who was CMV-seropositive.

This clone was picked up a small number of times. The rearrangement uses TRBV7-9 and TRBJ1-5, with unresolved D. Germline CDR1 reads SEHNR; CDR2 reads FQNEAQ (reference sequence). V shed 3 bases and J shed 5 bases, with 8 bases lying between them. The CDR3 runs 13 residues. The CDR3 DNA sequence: TGTGCCAGCAGCTTGGATTTGGATCAGCCCCAGCATTTT. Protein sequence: CASSLDLDQPQHF.

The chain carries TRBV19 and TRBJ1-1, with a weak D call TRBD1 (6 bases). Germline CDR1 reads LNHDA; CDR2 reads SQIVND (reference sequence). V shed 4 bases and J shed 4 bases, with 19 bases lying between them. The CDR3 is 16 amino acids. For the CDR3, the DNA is TGTGCCAGTAGTACACCACCCTCGGGGGGCGGCACTGAAGCTTTCTTT. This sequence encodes CASSTPPSGGGTEAFF.

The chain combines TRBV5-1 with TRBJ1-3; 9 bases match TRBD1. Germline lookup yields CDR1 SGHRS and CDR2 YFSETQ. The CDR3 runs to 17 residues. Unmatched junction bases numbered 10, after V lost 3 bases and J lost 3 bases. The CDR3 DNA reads TGCGCCAGCAGCTCGGCGGGTACAGGGGGCAGTGGAAACACCATATATTTT. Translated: CASSSAGTGGSGNTIYF.

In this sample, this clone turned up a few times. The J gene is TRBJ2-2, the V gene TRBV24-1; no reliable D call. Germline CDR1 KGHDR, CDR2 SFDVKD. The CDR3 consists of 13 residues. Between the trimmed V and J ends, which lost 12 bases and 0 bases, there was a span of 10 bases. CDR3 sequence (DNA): TGTGCCGCAGGACCGCCGAACACCGGGGAGCTGTTTTTT. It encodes CAAGPPNTGELFF.

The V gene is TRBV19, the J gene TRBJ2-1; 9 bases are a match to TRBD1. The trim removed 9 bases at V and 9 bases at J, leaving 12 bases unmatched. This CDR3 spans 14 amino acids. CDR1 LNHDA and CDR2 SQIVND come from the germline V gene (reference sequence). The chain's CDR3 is CASRKDRGQTEQFF. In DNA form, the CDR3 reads TGTGCCAGCAGGAAGGACAGGGGACAGACTGAGCAGTTCTTC. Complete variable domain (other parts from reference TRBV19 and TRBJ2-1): DGGITQSPKYLFRKEGQNVTLSCEQNLNHDAMYWYRQDPGQGLRLIYYSQIVNDFQKGDIAEGYSVSREKKESFPLTVTSAQKNPTAFYLCASRKDRGQTEQFFGPGTRLTVL.

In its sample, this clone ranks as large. The CDR3 sequence is CASSLEESSYEQYF. The DNA of the CDR3 is TGTGCCAGCAGCCTCGAAGAAAGCTCCTACGAGCAGTACTTC. The rearrangement uses TRBV6-5 and TRBJ2-7; D is unresolved. Germline assignment: CDR1 MNHEY and CDR2 SVGAGI. The CDR3 has 14 residues. Trimming removed 6 bases at V and 0 bases at J, with 12 bases between.

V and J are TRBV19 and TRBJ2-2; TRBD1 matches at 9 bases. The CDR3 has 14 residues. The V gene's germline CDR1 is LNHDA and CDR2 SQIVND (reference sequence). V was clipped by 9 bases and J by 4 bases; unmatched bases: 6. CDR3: CASAGQGRTGELFF. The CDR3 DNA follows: TGTGCCAGCGCCGGACAGGGGCGCACCGGGGAGCTGTTTTTT.

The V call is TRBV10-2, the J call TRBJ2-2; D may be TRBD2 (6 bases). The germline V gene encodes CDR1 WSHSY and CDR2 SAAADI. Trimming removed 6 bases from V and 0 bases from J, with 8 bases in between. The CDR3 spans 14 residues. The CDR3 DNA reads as TGCGCCAGCAGACTAGCTGCGAACACCGGGGAGCTGTTTTTT. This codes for CASRLAANTGELFF.

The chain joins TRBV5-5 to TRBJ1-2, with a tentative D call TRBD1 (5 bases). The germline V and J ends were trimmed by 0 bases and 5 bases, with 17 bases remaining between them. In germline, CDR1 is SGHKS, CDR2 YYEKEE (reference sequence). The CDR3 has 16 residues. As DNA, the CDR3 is TGTGCCAGCAGCTTGGAGGGAGGGGTAAGCCTATATGGCTACACCTTC. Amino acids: CASSLEGGVSLYGYTF.

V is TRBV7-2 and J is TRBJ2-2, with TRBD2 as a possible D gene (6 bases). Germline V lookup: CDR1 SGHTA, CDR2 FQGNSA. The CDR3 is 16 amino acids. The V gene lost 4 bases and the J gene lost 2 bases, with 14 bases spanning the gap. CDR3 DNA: TGTGCCAGCAGCTCCTCCGGGACTCTAAACACCGGGGAGCTGTTTTTT. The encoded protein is CASSSSGTLNTGELFF.